The present T cell receptor beta chain was sequenced within a study of blood T cell repertoires in COVID-19 (dated by TCRdb to the early 2020s). General notes on the study: Samples covering the acute and convalescent phases of COVID-19 were provided by collaborators in the United States, Italy and Spain. The samples were drawn from the first 160 participants of the ongoing ImmuneRACE study and from 1,254 subjects provided by 6 global collaborators. Where available, HLA class I and class II types were taken from metadata supplied by the sample provider and were not determined by assay-based typing. A de-identified subject ID, COVID-19 status, age in years and sex were almost always included in the sample metadata. Subjects who had been exposed to COVID-19, were actively infected with it, or had recovered from it provided the deeply sampled blood TCRbeta repertoires that made up the dataset. The material from the prospective study consisted of cDNA or gDNA derived from T cells, B-cell-depleted T cells, or PBMCs. The repertoires were made available in a free public database intended to serve as a resource for research on the immune response to SARS-CoV-2.

General conclusions and limits of the study: The amount of clinical and demographic metadata varied by source and participant and was provided uncurated.

TCRbeta CDR3 regions were amplified from genomic DNA by means of the immunoSEQ Assay, a bias-controlled multiplex PCR. On the study's bioinformatics: The number of nucleated cells in each sample was estimated by amplification of reference gene primers within the assay. To quantify the absolute abundance of each unique TCRbeta CDR3 rearrangement, sequence reads were collapsed and filtered. Productive Simpson clonality was computed per sample as the square root of Simpson's diversity index over productive rearrangements. TCRdb limited this immuneACCESS table to in-frame rearrangements with V and J called. A share of clones is missing; checked studies link under half to unresolved V genes, and the rest is unexplained. That table supplies the V and J calls and clone size; D and trimming were determined from the DNA. The sample table records roughly 200,000 clones; around 83% of these occur just once. Less than 3.5% of the sample goes to the ten largest clones.

Participants in the prospective study were enrolled through a virtual design, were aged roughly 18 to 90 years, and lived in roughly 25 United States geographic areas. In the prospective study, cohorts were assigned on the basis of participant-reported clinical history obtained from a screening survey and a study questionnaire. Exposed participants had been in contact, within 2 weeks of entering the study, with a person who had a PCR-confirmed or clinician-diagnosed case of COVID-19. Each participant in the prospective study had whole blood, serum and a nasopharyngeal or oropharyngeal swab collected by mobile phlebotomists. Additional blood draws and questionnaires over an approximately 2-month period could optionally be provided by prospective study participants. Blood samples from the prospective study were shipped frozen or at room temperature prior to DNA extraction. The CDR3 has 14 amino acids, counting the end cysteine and phenylalanine. The sequence is cut down to CDR3 DNA, 42 bases in frame from base 1. CDR1 and CDR2 (SNHLY, FYNNEI) derive from the germline V gene. V is cut by 6 bases and J by 7 bases, and the space between the germline ends is 18 bases.

In the case of this clone: Its antigen is currently not known. No base qualities exist here, and no much larger clone lies one base off it.

The sequence was obtained from a woman aged 25-40 years who had been exposed to COVID-19. Material for sequencing was PBMCs or T cells enriched from blood (not recorded which). The chain is made from TRBV2 and TRBJ1-2; D gene: possibly TRBD1, on 5 matching bases. The CDR3 sequence is CASRRQTANGGYTF. The DNA sequence is as follows: TGTGCCAGCAGACGACAGACCGCGAATGGTGGCTACACCTTC.